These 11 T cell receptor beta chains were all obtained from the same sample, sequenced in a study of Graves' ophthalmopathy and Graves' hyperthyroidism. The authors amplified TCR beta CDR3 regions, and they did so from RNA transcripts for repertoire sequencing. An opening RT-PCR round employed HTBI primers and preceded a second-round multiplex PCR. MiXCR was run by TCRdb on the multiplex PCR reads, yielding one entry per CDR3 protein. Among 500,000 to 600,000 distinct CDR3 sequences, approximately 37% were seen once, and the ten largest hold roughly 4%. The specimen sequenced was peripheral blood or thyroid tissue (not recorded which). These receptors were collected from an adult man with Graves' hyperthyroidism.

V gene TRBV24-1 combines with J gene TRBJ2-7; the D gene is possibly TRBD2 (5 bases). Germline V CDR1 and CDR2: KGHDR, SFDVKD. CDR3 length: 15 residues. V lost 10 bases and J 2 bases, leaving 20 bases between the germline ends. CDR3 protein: CATGPTGGRPYEQYF. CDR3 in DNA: TGTGCCACGGGTCCCACCGGCGGGCGGCCCTACGAGCAGTACTTC.

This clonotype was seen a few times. The CDR3 DNA reads as TGTGCTAGTGGTTTGCCGGGACAGGGGGCGACTGGAAACACCATATATTTT. It translates to CASGLPGQGATGNTIYF. J is TRBJ1-3 and V is TRBV12-5; 12 bases align to TRBD1. With 2 bases clipped from V and 2 bases from J, the junction kept 4 bases outside the gene matches. The CDR3 totals 17 residues. Germline V gene data show CDR1 as LGHNT and CDR2 as FRNRAP.

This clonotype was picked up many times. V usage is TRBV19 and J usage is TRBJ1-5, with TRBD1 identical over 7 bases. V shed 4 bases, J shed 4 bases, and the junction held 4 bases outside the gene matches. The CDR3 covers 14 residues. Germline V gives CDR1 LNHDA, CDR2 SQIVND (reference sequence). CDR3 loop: CASSKTGYNQPQHF. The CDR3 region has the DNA TGTGCCAGTAGTAAGACAGGGTATAATCAGCCCCAGCATTTT. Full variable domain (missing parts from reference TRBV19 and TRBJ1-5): DGGITQSPKYLFRKEGQNVTLSCEQNLNHDAMYWYRQDPGQGLRLIYYSQIVNDFQKGDIAEGYSVSREKKESFPLTVTSAQKNPTAFYLCASSKTGYNQPQHFGDGTRLSIL.

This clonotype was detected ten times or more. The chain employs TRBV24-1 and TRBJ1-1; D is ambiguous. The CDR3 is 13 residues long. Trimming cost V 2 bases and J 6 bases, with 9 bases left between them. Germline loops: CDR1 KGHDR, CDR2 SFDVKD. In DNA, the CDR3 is TGTGCCACCAGTGATTCATGGTCCCCTGAAGCTTTCTTT. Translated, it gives CATSDSWSPEAFF.

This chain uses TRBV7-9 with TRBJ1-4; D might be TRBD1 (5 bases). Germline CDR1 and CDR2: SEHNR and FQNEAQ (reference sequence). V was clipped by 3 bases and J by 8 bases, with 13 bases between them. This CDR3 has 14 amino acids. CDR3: CASSFHGGGEKLFF. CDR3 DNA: TGTGCCAGCAGCTTCCATGGGGGAGGAGAAAAACTGTTTTTT.

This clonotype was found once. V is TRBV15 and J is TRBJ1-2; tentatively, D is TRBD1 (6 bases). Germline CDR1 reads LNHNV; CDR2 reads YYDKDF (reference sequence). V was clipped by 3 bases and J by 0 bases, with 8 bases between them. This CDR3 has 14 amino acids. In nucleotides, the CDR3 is TGTGCCACCAGCAGTCGGACAGCTAACTATGGCTACACCTTC. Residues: CATSSRTANYGYTF.

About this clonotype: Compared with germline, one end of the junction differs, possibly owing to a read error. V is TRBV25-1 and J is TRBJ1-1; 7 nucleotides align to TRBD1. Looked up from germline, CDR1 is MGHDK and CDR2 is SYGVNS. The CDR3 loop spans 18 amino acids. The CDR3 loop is CASSQGWGTVSMNTEALF. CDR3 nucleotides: TGTGCCAGCAGCCAAGGTTGGGGGACAGTTAGTATGAACACTGAAGCTCTCTTT.

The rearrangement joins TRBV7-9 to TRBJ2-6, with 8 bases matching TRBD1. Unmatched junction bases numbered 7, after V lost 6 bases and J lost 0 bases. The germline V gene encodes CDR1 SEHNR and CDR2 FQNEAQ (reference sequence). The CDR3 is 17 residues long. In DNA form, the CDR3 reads TGTGCCAGCAGTCCACGGGACAGGCTCTCTGGGGCCAACGTCCTGACTTTC. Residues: CASSPRDRLSGANVLTF.

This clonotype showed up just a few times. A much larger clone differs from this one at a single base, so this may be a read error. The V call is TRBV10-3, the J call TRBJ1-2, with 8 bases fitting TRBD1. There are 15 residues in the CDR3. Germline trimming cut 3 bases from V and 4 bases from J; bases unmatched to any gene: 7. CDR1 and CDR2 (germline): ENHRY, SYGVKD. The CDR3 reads CAISEGPGQAYGYTF. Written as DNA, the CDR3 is TGTGCCATCAGTGAAGGTCCGGGACAGGCCTATGGCTACACCTTC.

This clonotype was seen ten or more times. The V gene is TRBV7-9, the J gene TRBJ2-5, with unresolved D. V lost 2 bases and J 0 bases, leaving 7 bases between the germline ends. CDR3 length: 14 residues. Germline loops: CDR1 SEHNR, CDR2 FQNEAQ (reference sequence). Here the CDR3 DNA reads TGTGCCAGCAGCTTAATGCCGAACCAAGAGACCCAGTACTTC. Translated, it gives CASSLMPNQETQYF.

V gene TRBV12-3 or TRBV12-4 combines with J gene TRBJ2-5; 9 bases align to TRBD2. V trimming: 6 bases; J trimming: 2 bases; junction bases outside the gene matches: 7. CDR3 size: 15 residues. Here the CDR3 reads CASSLRGGQQETQYF. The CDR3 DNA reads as TGTGCCAGCAGCTTGCGGGGGGGTCAACAAGAGACCCAGTACTTC.